These 9 T cell receptor beta chains share one sample of origin, sequenced in a study of shared clonotypes between healthy human individuals. Terminally differentiated effector memory CD45RA+ cells were excluded by CCR7 positive selection of CD45RO-negative cells. Some clones are missing from TCRdb's copy, which holds only in-frame ones; the method was immunoSEQ multiplex PCR. The sample consists of a few million clones, 93% of them appearing once. Sample: naive CD8+ T cells from PBMCs. All receptors derive from a man aged 18-30 years in good health. Some clones in this sample may be carry-over from other donors' samples.

The chain is built from TRBV7-9 and TRBJ2-1, with TRBD2 identical over 9 bases. Germline CDR1 and CDR2: SEHNR and FQNEAQ (reference sequence). The CDR3 loop spans 14 amino acids. After removal of 6 bases from V and 8 bases from J, the junction contained 8 bases not matched to a gene. In DNA, the CDR3 is TGTGCCAGCAGGGGGACTAGCTTGATGGATGAGCAGTTCTTC. Its translation: CASRGTSLMDEQFF.

The chain joins TRBV7-9 to TRBJ2-1, with unresolved D. Trimming pared 3 bases from V and 4 bases from J, leaving 7 bases between. This CDR3 spans 13 amino acids. Germline loops: CDR1 SEHNR, CDR2 FQNEAQ (reference sequence). The CDR3 nucleotides read TGTGCCAGCAGCTTCCCCACGTACAATGAGCAGTTCTTC. Amino acid sequence: CASSFPTYNEQFF. The full variable domain, in which reference TRBV7-9 and TRBJ2-1 provide the parts outside the CDR3, is DTGVSQNPRHKITKRGQNVTFRCDPISEHNRLYWYRQTLGQGPEFLTYFQNEAQLEKSRLLSDRFSAERPKGSFSTLEIQRTEQGDSAMYLCASSFPTYNEQFFGPGTRLTVL.

The chain has TRBV6-1 and TRBJ2-7; a weak D match, TRBD1 (6 bases). Germline V gives CDR1 MNHNS, CDR2 SASEGT. V lost 4 bases, J lost 2 bases, and 15 bases lay in between. The CDR3 contains 15 residues. The chain's CDR3 is CASSVSSGAPYEQYF. In DNA, the CDR3 is TGTGCCAGCAGTGTTTCGTCAGGGGCCCCCTACGAGCAGTACTTC.

In the case of this clone: This CDR3 is also generated by other DNA sequences in the sample. The chain has TRBV27 and TRBJ2-7; D may be TRBD1 (5 bases). The CDR3 length is 14 residues. Per germline, CDR1 MNHEY and CDR2 SMNVEV (reference sequence). The ends were cut back, 0 bases at V and 6 bases at J, with 12 bases in the middle. The CDR3 DNA follows: TGTGCCAGCAGTTTATCTGGCAGGGTGGGCGAGCAGTACTTC. Protein sequence: CASSLSGRVGEQYF.

The gene calls are TRBV10-1 and TRBJ1-3; D remains unclear. The V end lost 0 bases, the J end lost 4 bases, and 13 bases lay between the germline ends. CDR1 is WNHNN and CDR2 is SYGVQD in the germline V gene (reference sequence). CDR3 length: 16 residues. The CDR3, as DNA: TGCGCCAGCAGTGAGTCGGTGGTTGGGCGCGGAAACACCATATATTTT. Protein product: CASSESVVGRGNTIYF.

V gene TRBV20-1 combines with J gene TRBJ2-7; D ambiguous. The CDR3 length is 11 residues. Trimming took 6 bases from V and 7 from J, leaving 13 bases between them. Germline V gives CDR1 DFQATT, CDR2 SNEGSKA (reference sequence). In DNA form, the CDR3 reads TGCAGTGCAAAAAAACAGCTAGAGCAGTACTTC. Its protein is CSAKKQLEQYF.

The V call is TRBV19, the J call TRBJ2-2, with a weak D call TRBD2 (7 bases). Per the germline V gene, CDR1 is LNHDA and CDR2 is SQIVND (reference sequence). The CDR3 totals 16 residues. Trimming shortened V by 2 bases and J by 3 bases, and 13 bases separated the two germline ends. CDR3 bases: TGTGCCAGTAGTATATGGGGGGGCCGGGACACCGGGGAGCTGTTTTTT. The encoded protein is CASSIWGGRDTGELFF.

The chain uses TRBV7-8 and TRBJ2-7; D gene ambiguous. V shed 1 base and J shed 3 bases, with 13 bases lying between them. Looked up from germline, CDR1 is SGHVS and CDR2 is FQNEAQ. The CDR3 is made up of 15 amino acids. Here the CDR3 reads CASSLEWQANYEQYF. In nucleotides, the CDR3 is TGTGCCAGCAGCTTAGAGTGGCAGGCGAACTACGAGCAGTACTTC.

The genes are TRBV23-1 and TRBJ1-2, with TRBD1 identical over 9 bases. TRBV23-1 belongs to the ORF category, with a function that is uncertain. The CDR3 extends over 17 amino acids. The trim removed 6 bases at V and 7 bases at J, leaving 18 bases unmatched. The CDR3 sequence is CASRPQPGQGFVSGYTF. DNA of the CDR3: TGCGCCAGCAGACCACAGCCGGGACAGGGTTTCGTCTCTGGCTACACCTTC.